Listed below are T cell receptor beta chains from one sample, sequenced in a study of blood T cell repertoires in COVID-19. Assay: immunoSEQ multiplex PCR; the TCRdb copy retains only in-frame clones and omits some. The sample has roughly 140,000 clones, over 80% seen once. Sample: PBMCs or T cells enriched from blood (not recorded which). The source is a woman aged 40 to 50 who had recovered from COVID-19. CDR3s leave out the opening cysteine and the closing phenylalanine or tryptophan. The size field is filled for only some rows; it gives once, few, many or a size class.

clone_size: .; v_call: TRBV10-2; j_call: TRBJ1-5; cdr3_aa: ASSVTGRDQPQH
clone_size: .; v_call: TRBV5-1; j_call: TRBJ2-1; cdr3_aa: ASSGYRPESGIIYNEQF
clone_size: .; v_call: TRBV6-1; j_call: TRBJ1-2; cdr3_aa: ASSEAYRSNYGYT
clone_size: .; v_call: TRBV5-1; j_call: TRBJ2-2; cdr3_aa: ASSFRTGGSTGELF
clone_size: .; v_call: TRBV15; j_call: TRBJ2-3; cdr3_aa: ATSRDYGRTDTQY
clone_size: .; v_call: TRBV12-3/TRBV12-4; j_call: TRBJ2-7; cdr3_aa: ASSLYSYEQY
clone_size: .; v_call: TRBV7-3; j_call: TRBJ2-1; cdr3_aa: ASSRGLASGEQF
clone_size: few; v_call: TRBV2; j_call: TRBJ2-5; cdr3_aa: ASSDGRMKETQY
clone_size: .; v_call: TRBV7-6; j_call: TRBJ1-2; cdr3_aa: ASSLAPWGQSGYT
clone_size: few; v_call: TRBV19; j_call: TRBJ2-3; cdr3_aa: ASSTGTSGSTDTQY
clone_size: .; v_call: TRBV9; j_call: TRBJ1-1; cdr3_aa: ASSVGYRAEAF
clone_size: .; v_call: TRBV19; j_call: TRBJ1-6; cdr3_aa: ASSIGGPGMDSPLH
clone_size: .; v_call: TRBV6-6; j_call: TRBJ1-1; cdr3_aa: ASSYSQGTEAF
clone_size: .; v_call: TRBV9; j_call: TRBJ1-5; cdr3_aa: ASSGAGGGYQPQH